These 25 T cell receptor beta chains share one sample of origin, sequenced in a study of T cells in Graves' hyperthyroidism and ophthalmopathy. The investigators amplified TCR beta CDR3 regions from RNA transcripts. RT-PCR in the first round (using the HTBI primer set) targeted the TCR CDR3. In TCRdb, the multiplex PCR reads were re-called with MiXCR into one record per CDR3 protein. The sample has about 500,000 distinct CDR3 sequences; more than 15% are singletons. Material: blood. The receptors come from a woman aged 25-40 years with Graves' ophthalmopathy.

V usage is TRBV30 and J usage is TRBJ1-2; TRBD1 agrees at 12 bases. V lost 5 bases, J lost 8 bases, and 12 bases stayed unmatched. The CDR3 is 15 residues long. CDR1 and CDR2 from the germline V gene are GTSNPN and SVGIG (reference sequence). The CDR3 nucleotides are TGTGCCTGGGACCCGGGACAGGGGGCTCGGGACGGCTACACCTTC. Its translation: CAWDPGQGARDGYTF.

The V and J genes are TRBV6-2 or TRBV6-3 and TRBJ2-3, with 9 positions matching TRBD2. Germline V CDR1 and CDR2: MNHEY, SVGEGT. The CDR3 sequence is 15 residues long. V was pared by 4 bases and J by 2 bases, with 4 bases of the junction left unmatched. The DNA of the CDR3 is TGTGCCAGCAGTTCCTGGACTAGCGTCACAGATACGCAGTATTTT. Protein sequence: CASSSWTSVTDTQYF.

Only a few counts were recorded for this clonotype. CDR3 sequence (DNA): TGTGCCAGCAGCCAAGGAGGGAGGGGTTCCCTCGACTATGGCTACACCTTC. It specifies CASSQGGRGSLDYGYTF. This chain joins TRBV14 and TRBJ1-2, with D possibly being TRBD1 (5 bases). The CDR3 runs to 17 residues. V was trimmed by 1 base and J by 3 bases, leaving 18 bases between them. Per the germline V gene, CDR1 is SGHDN and CDR2 is FVKESK.

The table lists this clonotype with many counts. The chain links TRBV5-1 to TRBJ2-5; a weak D match, TRBD2 (8 bases). Germline assignment: CDR1 SGHRS and CDR2 YFSETQ. The CDR3 runs 15 residues. V was clipped by 4 bases and J by 2 bases, with 15 bases between them. The DNA for the CDR3 is TGCGCCAGCAGCCGGGGGGGGACAGCACAAGAGACCCAGTACTTC. It translates to CASSRGGTAQETQYF.

The gene calls are TRBV28 and TRBJ2-3; 10 nucleotides align to TRBD2. The CDR3 has 15 amino acids. Germline V lookup: CDR1 MDHEN, CDR2 SYDVKM. Losses at the gene ends were 5 bases for V and 7 bases for J; bases not matched to a gene: 9. The CDR3 region is CASSPAGGPGNTQYF. In nucleotides, the CDR3 is TGTGCCAGCAGTCCAGCGGGAGGGCCCGGGAATACGCAGTATTTT.

The chain combines TRBV7-2 with TRBJ2-5; D ambiguous. The CDR3 is made up of 13 amino acids. Germline assignment: CDR1 SGHTA and CDR2 FQGNSA. V lost 5 bases, J lost 5 bases, and 12 bases lay in between. The CDR3 here is CASSPSEIETQYF. The CDR3 bases are TGTGCCAGCAGCCCTTCAGAGATTGAGACCCAGTACTTC.

This clonotype was recorded a few times. The V and J genes are TRBV20-1 and TRBJ2-5; D perhaps matches TRBD2 (6 bases). CDR1 DFQATT and CDR2 SNEGSKA come from the germline V gene (reference sequence). The CDR3 length is 13 residues. The germline V and J ends were trimmed by 1 base and 4 bases, with 10 bases remaining between them. In DNA form, the CDR3 reads TGCAGTGCTAGAGTTAGCGGAGGAGAGACCCAGTACTTC. It translates to CSARVSGGETQYF.

Worth noting for this clonotype: This may come from a read error, since a much larger clone is one base off. The chain uses TRBV25-1 and TRBJ1-1, with TRBD1 matching 8 bases. This CDR3 comprises 16 residues. Per the germline V gene, CDR1 is MGHDK and CDR2 is SYGVNS. DNA of the CDR3: TGTGCCAGCAGTGACGCAGGGGGCGGTTTGAACGCTGAAGCTTTCTTT. This encodes CASSDAGGGLNAEAFF.

This clonotype was seen at least ten times. The V and J genes are TRBV29-1 and TRBJ1-2; D remains ambiguous. The CDR3 covers 11 residues. V dropped 6 bases and J dropped 8 bases, with 13 bases sitting between them. Germline V gives CDR1 SQVTM, CDR2 ANQGSEA. The CDR3 loop is CSVPFGRGYTF. The CDR3 DNA reads as TGCAGCGTCCCGTTCGGACGGGGCTACACCTTC.

This chain uses TRBV6-2 or TRBV6-3 with TRBJ1-1; D unresolved. Germline V gene data show CDR1 as MNHEY and CDR2 as SVGEGT. V was shortened by 2 bases and J by 3 bases, with 10 bases between the two germline ends. This CDR3 region has 14 residues. In DNA form, the CDR3 reads TGTGCCAGCAGTTACAATGGGCAGTACACTGAAGCTTTCTTT. As protein: CASSYNGQYTEAFF.

This clonotype showed up many times. V and J are TRBV19 and TRBJ1-2, with unresolved D. Germline V CDR1 and CDR2: LNHDA, SQIVND (reference sequence). V lost 5 bases and J lost 5, with 9 bases in between. The CDR3 is 12 residues long. Here the CDR3 reads CASSQHMYGYTF. In nucleotides, the CDR3 is TGTGCCAGTAGTCAACACATGTATGGCTACACCTTC.

This clonotype was counted between two and nine times. The chain employs TRBV19 and TRBJ1-2, with a weak D call TRBD1 (6 bases). The CDR3 is made up of 14 amino acids. CDR1 LNHDA and CDR2 SQIVND come from the germline V gene (reference sequence). The V end lost 6 bases, the J end lost 4 bases, and 15 bases lay between the germline ends. The CDR3 sequence is CASRSDSWGYGYTF. CDR3 sequence (DNA): TGTGCCAGTAGATCGGACAGTTGGGGCTATGGCTACACCTTC.

The table lists this clonotype with a few counts. The chain is built from TRBV6-1 and TRBJ1-4, with D perhaps matching TRBD1 (6 bases). The CDR3 is 15 amino acids. Germline V CDR1 and CDR2: MNHNS, SASEGT. V lost 3 bases, J lost 2 bases, and 10 bases lay in between. CDR3 DNA: TGTGCCAGCAGTGACAACAGGGTGACTAATGAAAAACTGTTTTTT. Its protein is CASSDNRVTNEKLFF.

This clonotype was seen a single time. The chain links TRBV6-1 to TRBJ1-1; 8 bases fit TRBD1. Germline values: CDR1 MNHNS, CDR2 SASEGT. With V trimmed by 7 bases and J by 4 bases, 8 bases remained unmatched. This CDR3 contains 14 residues. CDR3 protein: CASTETGEATEAFF. As DNA, the CDR3 is TGTGCCAGCACCGAGACAGGGGAGGCCACTGAAGCTTTCTTT.

This clonotype was detected ten times or more. The rearrangement uses TRBV7-9 and TRBJ2-3; possibly TRBD1 or TRBD2 for D (5 bases each). CDR1 is SEHNR and CDR2 is FQNEAQ in the germline V gene (reference sequence). Trimming left V 3 bases short and J 2 bases short, with 15 bases between. The CDR3 totals 16 residues. The CDR3 sequence is CASSLSGQRFTDTQYF. CDR3 sequence (DNA): TGTGCCAGCAGCTTGTCGGGGCAGCGCTTCACAGATACGCAGTATTTT.

The chain combines TRBV7-2 with TRBJ2-5, with D possibly matching TRBD2 (6 bases). Germline V gene lookup returns CDR1 SGHTA and CDR2 FQGNSA. The V end was cut by 2 bases, the J end by 7 bases, with 29 bases between. The CDR3 has 19 residues. DNA for the CDR3: TGTGCCAGCAGCTTAACCCTAAGCCGGGACCTAATTGGGCGGGGGACCCAGTACTTC. Its protein is CASSLTLSRDLIGRGTQYF. Based on the CDR3 plus reference TRBV7-2 and TRBJ2-5, the full variable domain is GAGVSQSPSNKVTEKGKDVELRCDPISGHTALYWYRQSLGQGLEFLIYFQGNSAPDKSGLPSDRFSAERTGGSVSTLTIQRTQQEDSAVYLCASSLTLSRDLIGRGTQYFGPGTRLLVL.

Ten or more counts support this clonotype. The rearrangement joins TRBV11-2 to TRBJ1-1, with D hard to call. This CDR3 has 14 amino acids. Germline-derived CDR1 and CDR2 are SGHAT and FQNNGV. The V end was cut by 4 bases, the J end by 5 bases, with 14 bases between. As DNA, the CDR3 is TGTGCCAGCAGCTCACAAGGGAAAGGTACTGAAGCTTTCTTT. It specifies CASSSQGKGTEAFF.

This clonotype was found a few times. V and J are TRBV6-2 or TRBV6-3 and TRBJ2-1, with D unclear. The germline gives CDR1 MNHEY, CDR2 SVGEGT. The V gene lost 6 bases and the J gene lost 8 bases, with 11 bases spanning the gap. CDR3 length: 12 amino acids. The CDR3: CASSDIRDEQFF. The CDR3 coding sequence is TGTGCCAGCAGCGACATTCGGGATGAGCAGTTCTTC.

This clonotype has at least ten counts. CDR3 residues: CASSERGSVYEQYF. CDR3 DNA sequence: TGTGCCAGCAGTGAGCGAGGGAGCGTCTACGAGCAGTACTTC. The chain has TRBV2 and TRBJ2-7; D may be TRBD2 (5 bases). The CDR3 is 14 amino acids. V gave up 3 bases and J gave up 3 bases, with 12 bases separating them. Germline-derived CDR1 and CDR2 are SNHLY and FYNNEI.

A few counts support this clonotype. The V call is TRBV4-2, the J call TRBJ2-7; D might be TRBD2 (5 bases). CDR1 and CDR2 from the germline V gene are LGHNA and YNFKEQ. Trimming took 5 bases from V and 5 from J, leaving 19 bases between them. The CDR3 length is 15 residues. CDR3 sequence: CASSDRSSTRHEQYF. CDR3 nucleotides: TGTGCCAGCAGCGACCGATCTAGCACTCGGCACGAGCAGTACTTC.

This clonotype was seen many times. J is TRBJ2-3 and V is TRBV27; the D is unclear. The germline V and J ends were trimmed by 1 base and 4 bases, with 15 bases remaining between them. The CDR3 consists of 16 residues. The V gene's germline CDR1 is MNHEY and CDR2 SMNVEV (reference sequence). In DNA form, the CDR3 reads TGTGCCAGCAGTTTATTACCTTCCTCGATCGCAGATACGCAGTATTTT. It is translated as CASSLLPSSIADTQYF.

J is TRBJ1-2 and V is TRBV29-1; no firm D call. The CDR3 sequence is 15 residues long. Trimming shortened V by 0 bases and J by 1 base, and 12 bases separated the two germline ends. CDR1 is SQVTM, CDR2 ANQGSEA, per germline. CDR3 region: CSVEEFPAINYGYTF. In DNA form, the CDR3 reads TGCAGCGTTGAAGAATTCCCAGCTATTAACTATGGCTACACCTTC.

This clonotype was recorded many times. The chain joins TRBV20-1 to TRBJ2-5; 10 bases fit TRBD2. The CDR3 contains 17 residues. Germline CDR1 DFQATT, CDR2 SNEGSKA (reference sequence). V dropped 0 bases and J dropped 4; count of bases not matched to a gene: 11. The CDR3 protein is CSARDRTPIAGGETQYF. In DNA, the CDR3 is TGCAGTGCTAGAGATCGAACCCCCATAGCGGGAGGAGAGACCCAGTACTTC.

V and J are TRBV7-2 and TRBJ2-5, with D possibly matching TRBD1 (6 bases). The V gene lost 1 base and the J gene lost 5 bases, with 14 bases spanning the gap. Germline V gene sequence: CDR1 SGHTA, CDR2 FQGNSA. CDR3 length equals 15 residues. Here the CDR3 DNA reads TGTGCCAGCAGCTTAGGGGGGCGCCTTCTGGAGACCCAGTACTTC. Amino acids: CASSLGGRLLETQYF.

The rearrangement joins TRBV19 to TRBJ2-7, with a weak D call TRBD2 (5 bases). This CDR3 comprises 12 residues. V gave up 3 bases and J gave up 5 bases, with 8 bases separating them. Germline assignment: CDR1 LNHDA and CDR2 SQIVND (reference sequence). CDR3 in amino acids: CASSISGNEQYF. The DNA for the CDR3 is TGTGCCAGTAGTATCTCGGGGAACGAGCAGTACTTC.